The sequence of this T cell receptor beta chain was determined in a study of blood T cell repertoires in COVID-19. The CDR3 loop spans 15 amino acids. V shed 3 bases, J shed 3 bases, and the junction held 7 bases outside the gene matches. Germline V gene lookup returns CDR1 SGHVS and CDR2 FNYEAQ. TCRdb's copy holds only in-frame clones and misses some; the assay was immunoSEQ multiplex PCR. This sample yields 140,000 to 150,000 clones, of which around 82% are seen a single time; 10% to 15% belongs to the top ten. This clonotype was sampled from a man aged 55 to 70 with active or convalescent COVID-19. This rearrangement joins TRBV7-6 to TRBJ1-1; 7 bases fit TRBD1. The sample taken for sequencing was peripheral blood. CDR3 DNA sequence: TGTGCCAGCAGCTTGTTGGGACAGATTGACACTGAAGCTTTCTTT. This sequence encodes CASSLLGQIDTEAFF.